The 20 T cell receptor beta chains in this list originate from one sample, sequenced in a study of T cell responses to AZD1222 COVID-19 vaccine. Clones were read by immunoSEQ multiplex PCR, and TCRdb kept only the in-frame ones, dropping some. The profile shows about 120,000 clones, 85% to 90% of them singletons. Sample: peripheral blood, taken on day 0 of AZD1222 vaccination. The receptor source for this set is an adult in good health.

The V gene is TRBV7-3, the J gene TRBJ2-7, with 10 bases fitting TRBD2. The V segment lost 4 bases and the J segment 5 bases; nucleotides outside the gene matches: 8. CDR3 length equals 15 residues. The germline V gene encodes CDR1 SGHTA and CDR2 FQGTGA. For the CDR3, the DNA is TGTGCCAGCAGCTCCCAAGCGGGAGGGCCCCACGAGCAGTACTTC. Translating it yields CASSSQAGGPHEQYF.

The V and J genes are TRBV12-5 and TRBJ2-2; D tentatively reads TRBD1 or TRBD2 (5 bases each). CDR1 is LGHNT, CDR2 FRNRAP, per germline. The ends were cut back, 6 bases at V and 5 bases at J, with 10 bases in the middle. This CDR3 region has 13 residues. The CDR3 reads CASGRGGTGELFF. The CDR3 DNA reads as TGTGCTAGTGGCCGGGGCGGGACCGGGGAGCTGTTTTTT. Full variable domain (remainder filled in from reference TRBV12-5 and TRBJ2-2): DARVTQTPRHKVTEMGQEVTMRCQPILGHNTVFWYRQTMMQGLELLAYFRNRAPLDDSGMPKDRFSAEMPDATLATLKIQPSEPRDSAVYFCASGRGGTGELFFGEGSRLTVL.

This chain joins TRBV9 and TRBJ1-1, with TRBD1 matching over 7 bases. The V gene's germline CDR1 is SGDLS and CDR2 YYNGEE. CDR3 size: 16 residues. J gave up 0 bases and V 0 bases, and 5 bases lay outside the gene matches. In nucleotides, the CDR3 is TGTGCCAGCAGCGTAGAGGCCACAGGGGTGAACACTGAAGCTTTCTTT. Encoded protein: CASSVEATGVNTEAFF.

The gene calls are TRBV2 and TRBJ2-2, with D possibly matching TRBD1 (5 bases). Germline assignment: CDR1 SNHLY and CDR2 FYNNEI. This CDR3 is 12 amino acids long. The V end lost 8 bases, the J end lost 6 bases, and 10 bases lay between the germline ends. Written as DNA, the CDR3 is TGTGCCAGCCAGGACACGGCCGGGGAGCTGTTTTTT. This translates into CASQDTAGELFF.

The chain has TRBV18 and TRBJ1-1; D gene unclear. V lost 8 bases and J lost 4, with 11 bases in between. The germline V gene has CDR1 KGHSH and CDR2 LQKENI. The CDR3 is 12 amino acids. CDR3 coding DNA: TGTGCCAGCGCGGATAGCGGCACTGAAGCTTTCTTT. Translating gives CASADSGTEAFF.

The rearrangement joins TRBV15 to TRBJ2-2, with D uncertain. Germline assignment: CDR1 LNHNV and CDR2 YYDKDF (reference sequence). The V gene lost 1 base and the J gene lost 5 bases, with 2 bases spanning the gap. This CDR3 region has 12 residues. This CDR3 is CATSRGTGELFF. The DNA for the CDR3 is TGTGCCACCAGCAGAGGTACCGGGGAGCTGTTTTTT.

Written as DNA, the CDR3 is TGTGCCAGCAGCCAAGTCGGGGGAGGCACAGATACGCAGTATTTT. Its translation: CASSQVGGGTDTQYF. The chain has TRBV14 and TRBJ2-3, with a tentative D call TRBD2 (6 bases). Between the trimmed V and J ends, which lost 1 base and 1 base, there was a span of 9 bases. The CDR3 spans 15 residues. Germline CDR1 reads SGHDN; CDR2 reads FVKESK.

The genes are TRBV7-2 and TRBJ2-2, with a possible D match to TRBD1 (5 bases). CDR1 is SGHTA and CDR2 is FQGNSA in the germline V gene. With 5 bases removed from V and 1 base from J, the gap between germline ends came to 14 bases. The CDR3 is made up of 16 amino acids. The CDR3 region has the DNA TGTGCCAGCAGCACGCACAGGAACCGGAACACCGGGGAGCTGTTTTTT. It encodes CASSTHRNRNTGELFF.

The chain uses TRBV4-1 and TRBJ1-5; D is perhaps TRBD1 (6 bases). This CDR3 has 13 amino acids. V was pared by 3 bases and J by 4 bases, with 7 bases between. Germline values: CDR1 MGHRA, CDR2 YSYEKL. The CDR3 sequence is CASSHGQNQPQHF. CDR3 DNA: TGCGCCAGCAGCCACGGACAGAATCAGCCCCAGCATTTT.

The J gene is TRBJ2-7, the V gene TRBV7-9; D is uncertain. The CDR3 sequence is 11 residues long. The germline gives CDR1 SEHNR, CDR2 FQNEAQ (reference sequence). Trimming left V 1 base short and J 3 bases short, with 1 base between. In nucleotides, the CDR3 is TGTGCCAGCAGCTTAGACTACGAGCAGTACTTC. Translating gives CASSLDYEQYF.

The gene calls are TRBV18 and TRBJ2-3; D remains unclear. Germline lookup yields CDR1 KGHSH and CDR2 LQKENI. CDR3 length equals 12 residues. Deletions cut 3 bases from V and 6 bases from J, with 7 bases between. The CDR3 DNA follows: TGTGCCAGCTCACCGTCCTCGGATACGCAGTATTTT. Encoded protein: CASSPSSDTQYF.

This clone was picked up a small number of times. CDR3 DNA sequence: TGTGCCAGCTCACCTAAGGGGGAGCCTCAGTACGAGCAGTACTTC. Translation: CASSPKGEPQYEQYF. The V call is TRBV18, the J call TRBJ2-7; D is perhaps TRBD1 (6 bases). The CDR3 totals 15 residues. Per germline, CDR1 KGHSH and CDR2 LQKENI. V dropped 3 bases and J dropped 4 bases, with 16 bases sitting between them.

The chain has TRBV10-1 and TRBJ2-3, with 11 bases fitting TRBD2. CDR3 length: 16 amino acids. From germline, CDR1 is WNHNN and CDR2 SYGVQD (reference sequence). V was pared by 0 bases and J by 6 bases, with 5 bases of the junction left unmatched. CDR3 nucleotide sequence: TGCGCCAGCAGTGAGTCGCTAGCGGGGGGCAGGGATACGCAGTATTTT. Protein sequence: CASSESLAGGRDTQYF.

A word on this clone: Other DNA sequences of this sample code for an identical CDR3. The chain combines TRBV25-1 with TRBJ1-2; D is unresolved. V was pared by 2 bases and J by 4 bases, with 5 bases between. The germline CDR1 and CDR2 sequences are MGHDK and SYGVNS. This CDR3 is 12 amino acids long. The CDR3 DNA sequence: TGTGCCAGCAGTGAACCCTTCTATGGCTACACCTTC. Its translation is CASSEPFYGYTF.

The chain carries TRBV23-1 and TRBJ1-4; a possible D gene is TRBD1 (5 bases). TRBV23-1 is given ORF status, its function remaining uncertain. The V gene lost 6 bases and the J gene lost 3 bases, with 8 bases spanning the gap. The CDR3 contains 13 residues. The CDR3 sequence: CASRGPANEKLFF. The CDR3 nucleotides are TGCGCCAGCAGGGGGCCCGCTAATGAAAAACTGTTTTTT.

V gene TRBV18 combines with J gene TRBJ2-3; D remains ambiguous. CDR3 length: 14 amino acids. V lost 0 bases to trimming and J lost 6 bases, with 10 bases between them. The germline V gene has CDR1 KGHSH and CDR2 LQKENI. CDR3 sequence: CASSPPTAEDTQYF. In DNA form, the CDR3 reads TGTGCCAGCTCACCACCAACCGCGGAGGATACGCAGTATTTT. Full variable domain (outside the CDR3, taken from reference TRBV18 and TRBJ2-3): NAGVMQNPRHLVRRRGQEARLRCSPMKGHSHVYWYRQLPEEGLKFMVYLQKENIIDESGMPKERFSAEFPKEGPSILRIQQVVRGDSAAYFCASSPPTAEDTQYFGPGTRLTVL.

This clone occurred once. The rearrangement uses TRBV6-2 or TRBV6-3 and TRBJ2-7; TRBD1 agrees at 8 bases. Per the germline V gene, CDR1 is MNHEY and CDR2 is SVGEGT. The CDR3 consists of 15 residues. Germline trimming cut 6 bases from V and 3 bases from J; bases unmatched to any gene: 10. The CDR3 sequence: CASSTRKGQVYEQYF. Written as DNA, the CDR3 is TGTGCCAGCAGCACCCGTAAGGGACAGGTCTACGAGCAGTACTTC.

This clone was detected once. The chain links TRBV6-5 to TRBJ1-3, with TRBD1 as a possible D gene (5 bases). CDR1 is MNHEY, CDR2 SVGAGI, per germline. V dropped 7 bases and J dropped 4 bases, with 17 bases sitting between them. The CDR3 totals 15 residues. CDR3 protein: CASNKDGGSGNTIYF. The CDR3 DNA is TGTGCCAGCAACAAGGACGGGGGATCGGGAAACACCATATATTTT.

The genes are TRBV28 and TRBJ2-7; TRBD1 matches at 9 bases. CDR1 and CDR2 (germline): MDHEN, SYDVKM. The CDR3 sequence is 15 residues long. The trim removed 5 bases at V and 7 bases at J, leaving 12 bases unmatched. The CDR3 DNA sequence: TGTGCCAGCAGTACCGCCGGGACAGGGCGTAGAGAGCAGTACTTC. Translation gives CASSTAGTGRREQYF.

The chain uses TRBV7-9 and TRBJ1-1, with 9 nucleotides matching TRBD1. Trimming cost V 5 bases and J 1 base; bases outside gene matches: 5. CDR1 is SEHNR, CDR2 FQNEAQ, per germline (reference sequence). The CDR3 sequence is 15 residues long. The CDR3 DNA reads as TGTGCCAGCAGCCCTCCGGGACAGGGGAACACTGAAGCTTTCTTT. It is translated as CASSPPGQGNTEAFF.